This TCR beta chain was retrieved from a study of cytomegalovirus exposure and HLA in healthy donors. Whole-study context: The 95 to 150 validation repertoires were produced on the same platform as the 720 or so repertoires of the first cohort. This was reported in a later analysis. The study's findings and limits: TCR clusters originating in the first cohort tended to co-occur in the 100 to 150 validation repertoires, according to a later analysis. Both high specificity and high sensitivity reportedly marked the classifier's diagnosis of cytomegalovirus status. Most TCRs appeared rarely, but some public TCRs recurred in many donors.

This CDR3 is built from 17 residues. Trimming shortened V by 3 bases and J by 0 bases, and 15 bases separated the two germline ends. From germline, CDR1 is SGHVS and CDR2 FNYEAQ. Data came from immunoSEQ multiplex PCR; TCRdb stores just in-frame clones and leaves some out. In the table there are 200,000 or so clones, around 83% of which are singletons. Comment on this clone: The antigen remains unidentified.

Sequencing was carried out using PBMCs. The chain employs TRBV7-6 and TRBJ2-1; D remains unclear. This TCR derives from a young woman in good health and CMV-seropositive. CDR3 sequence reads: CASSFKYAESSYNEQFF. In nucleotides, the CDR3 is TGTGCCAGCAGCTTCAAGTATGCGGAAAGCTCCTACAATGAGCAGTTCTTC. Together with reference TRBV7-6 and TRBJ2-1, the CDR3 gives the full variable domain: GAGVSQSPRYKVTKRGQDVALRCDPISGHVSLYWYRQALGQGPEFLTYFNYEAQQDKSGLPNDRFSAERPEGSISTLTIQRTEQRDSAMYRCASSFKYAESSYNEQFFGPGTRLTVL.